The T cell receptor (beta chain) described here comes from a study of metastatic and nonmetastatic thyroid tumors. About the research overall: Blood and tumor or nodule tissue repertoires from malignant and benign thyroid patients were compared.

Original handling: In papillary thyroid cancer, a distant-metastasis classifier was built using CDR3 differences across clinicopathological groups. Via MiXCR, TCRdb re-called the PCR reads. The V and J calls, along with clone size, are taken from TCRdb and not from the paper's own processing. The sample shows around 31,000 clones, approximately 15% of them seen only once. Thyroid surgery was performed in patients who had received no treatment beforehand. This clone was observed a handful of times. One end of the junction is discordant with germline, which a read error may explain. At the DNA level, this CDR3 is encoded by other sequences in the same sample as well. The germline V gene has CDR1 SGHTA and CDR2 FQGNSA. CDR3 length: 15 amino acids.

The sequenced material came from blood. This chain links TRBV7-2 with TRBJ2-2, with 9 nucleotides matching TRBD1. The source is a male donor with papillary thyroid cancer or a benign thyroid nodule (not recorded which). Some clones in this sample may be carry-over from other donors' samples. CDR3 in amino acids: CASSRDRVVTGELFF. The CDR3 bases are TGTGCCAGCAGCCGGGACAGGGTAGTCACCGGGGAGCTGTTCTTT.